Listed below are T cell receptor beta chains from one sample, sequenced in a study of preoperative IRX-2 immunotherapy in early breast cancer. Here immunoSEQ multiplex PCR was the method, and the copy in TCRdb shows in-frame clones only, minus some. This table has some 35,000 clones, 80% to 90% appearing once. Sequenced material: lymph node tissue, taken after IRX-2 immunotherapy. Source of these receptors: a human donor with breast cancer. Both conserved end residues are part of each CDR3. Each record gives: D gene, clone size, J gene, V gene, CDR3 protein, CDR3 DNA. The D gene is left open where the match is weak. Clone size is shown for a subset of rows, as once, few, many or a class of expanded clone.

d_call: TRBD2; clone_size: -; j_call: TRBJ2-3; v_call: TRBV6-8; cdr3_aa: CASRAGASIDTQYF; cdr3_nt: TGTGCCAGCAGAGCGGGGGCCAGCATAGATACGCAGTATTTT
d_call: TRBD2; clone_size: -; j_call: TRBJ2-7; v_call: TRBV5-1; cdr3_aa: CASSRTSGGASYEQYF; cdr3_nt: TGCGCCAGCAGCAGAACTAGCGGGGGGGCTTCATACGAGCAGTACTTC
d_call: TRBD2; clone_size: -; j_call: TRBJ2-2; v_call: TRBV7-1; cdr3_aa: CASSPSGIGELFF; cdr3_nt: TGTGCCAGCAGCCCCAGCGGGATCGGGGAGCTGTTTTTT
d_call: TRBD1; clone_size: -; j_call: TRBJ2-7; v_call: TRBV5-1; cdr3_aa: CASSSRDSVFYEQYF; cdr3_nt: TGCGCCAGCAGCTCCCGGGACAGCGTTTTCTACGAGCAGTACTTC
d_call: -; clone_size: -; j_call: TRBJ2-7; v_call: TRBV6-8; cdr3_aa: CASRNGGADEQYF; cdr3_nt: TGTGCCAGCAGGAATGGAGGGGCGGACGAGCAGTACTTC
d_call: TRBD1; clone_size: -; j_call: TRBJ1-2; v_call: TRBV7-1; cdr3_aa: CASSPTRWTGGEDGYTF; cdr3_nt: TGTGCCAGCAGCCCGACCCGATGGACAGGGGGCGAAGATGGCTACACCTTC
d_call: TRBD1; clone_size: -; j_call: TRBJ1-1; v_call: TRBV18; cdr3_aa: CASSPLARQGTRNTEAFF; cdr3_nt: TGTGCCAGCTCACCACTCGCCCGACAGGGAACCCGGAACACTGAAGCTTTCTTT
d_call: -; clone_size: -; j_call: TRBJ2-7; v_call: TRBV19; cdr3_aa: CASSPPVGEQYF; cdr3_nt: TGTGCCAGTAGTCCCCCGGTCGGCGAGCAGTACTTC
d_call: -; clone_size: -; j_call: TRBJ1-6; v_call: TRBV6-8; cdr3_aa: CASSLGPGSPLHF; cdr3_nt: TGTGCCAGCAGTTTGGGACCCGGTTCACCCCTCCACTTT
d_call: TRBD1; clone_size: -; j_call: TRBJ1-2; v_call: TRBV19; cdr3_aa: CASSPRQGTAYGYTF; cdr3_nt: TGTGCCAGTAGCCCCCGACAGGGAACTGCGTATGGCTACACCTTC
d_call: -; clone_size: -; j_call: TRBJ1-3; v_call: TRBV18; cdr3_aa: CASSPSAGNGNTIYF; cdr3_nt: TGTGCCAGCTCACCTTCGGCAGGGAATGGAAACACCATATATTTT
d_call: -; clone_size: -; j_call: TRBJ1-2; v_call: TRBV7-8; cdr3_aa: CASSFNRRMGYTF; cdr3_nt: TGTGCCAGCAGCTTTAACAGGCGGATGGGCTACACCTTC
d_call: -; clone_size: -; j_call: TRBJ2-7; v_call: TRBV6-8; cdr3_aa: CASSYSAGGSYEQYF; cdr3_nt: TGTGCCAGCAGTTACTCTGCAGGCGGCTCCTACGAGCAGTACTTC
d_call: -; clone_size: -; j_call: TRBJ1-1; v_call: TRBV18; cdr3_aa: CASHPPEVDTEAFF; cdr3_nt: TGTGCCAGCCACCCTCCCGAGGTGGACACTGAAGCTTTCTTT
d_call: -; clone_size: -; j_call: TRBJ2-5; v_call: TRBV5-1; cdr3_aa: CASSFTSLGQADRPAQETQYF; cdr3_nt: TGCGCCAGCAGCTTCACGTCATTGGGGCAGGCGGACCGCCCAGCACAAGAGACCCAGTACTTC
d_call: -; clone_size: -; j_call: TRBJ1-5; v_call: TRBV28; cdr3_aa: CASGPRGDYSNQPQHF; cdr3_nt: TGTGCCAGCGGACCAAGGGGGGATTATAGCAATCAGCCCCAGCATTTT
d_call: -; clone_size: -; j_call: TRBJ1-6; v_call: TRBV6-8; cdr3_aa: CAISEGGGLGGSPLHF; cdr3_nt: TGTGCCATCAGCGAGGGTGGGGGCCTAGGTGGATCACCCCTCCACTTT
d_call: -; clone_size: -; j_call: TRBJ1-2; v_call: TRBV12-2; cdr3_aa: CAILRGESNYGYTF; cdr3_nt: TGTGCCATCCTCCGCGGGGAGTCTAACTATGGCTACACCTTC
d_call: TRBD1; clone_size: -; j_call: TRBJ1-5; v_call: TRBV6-8; cdr3_aa: CASSYRGQGGQPQHF; cdr3_nt: TGTGCCAGCAGTTACCGGGGACAGGGCGGACAGCCCCAGCATTTT
d_call: TRBD1; clone_size: -; j_call: TRBJ1-2; v_call: TRBV11-3; cdr3_aa: CASSPRGQGRYGYTF; cdr3_nt: TGTGCCAGCAGCCCCCGCGGACAGGGCCGTTATGGCTACACCTTC
d_call: TRBD2; clone_size: -; j_call: TRBJ2-7; v_call: TRBV6-8; cdr3_aa: CASSPTRPGRDEQYF; cdr3_nt: TGTGCCAGCAGTCCAACGCGGCCGGGGAGGGACGAGCAGTACTTC
d_call: -; clone_size: once; j_call: TRBJ2-5; v_call: TRBV5-1; cdr3_aa: CASSLIPGAQETQYF; cdr3_nt: TGCGCCAGCAGCTTGATACCAGGGGCTCAAGAGACCCAGTACTTC
d_call: TRBD1; clone_size: -; j_call: TRBJ1-1; v_call: TRBV14; cdr3_aa: CASSHRTGRLMNTEAFF; cdr3_nt: TGTGCCAGCAGCCATCGGACAGGGCGCCTGATGAACACTGAAGCTTTCTTT
d_call: -; clone_size: -; j_call: TRBJ1-5; v_call: TRBV14; cdr3_aa: CASSPGFGQPQHF; cdr3_nt: TGTGCCAGCAGCCCGGGCTTTGGGCAGCCCCAGCATTTT
d_call: -; clone_size: -; j_call: TRBJ1-1; v_call: TRBV12-5; cdr3_aa: CASASRGNAEAFF; cdr3_nt: TGTGCTAGTGCCTCGAGGGGGAACGCTGAAGCTTTCTTT
d_call: -; clone_size: -; j_call: TRBJ2-7; v_call: TRBV28; cdr3_aa: CASSPPDRASYEQYF; cdr3_nt: TGTGCCAGCAGTCCCCCGGACCGAGCATCCTACGAGCAGTACTTC
d_call: TRBD2; clone_size: -; j_call: TRBJ2-7; v_call: TRBV6-7; cdr3_aa: CASSSGLLAGIAYEQYF; cdr3_nt: TGTGCCAGCAGTTCTGGGTTACTAGCGGGGATCGCCTACGAGCAGTACTTC
d_call: -; clone_size: few; j_call: TRBJ2-3; v_call: TRBV6-8; cdr3_aa: CASSPGLSTDTQYF; cdr3_nt: TGTGCCAGCAGTCCCGGACTCTCCACAGATACGCAGTATTTT
d_call: -; clone_size: once; j_call: TRBJ1-3; v_call: TRBV11-3; cdr3_aa: CASSPDLGSGNTIYF; cdr3_nt: TGTGCCAGCAGCCCCGACCTGGGCTCTGGAAACACCATATATTTT
d_call: -; clone_size: -; j_call: TRBJ1-2; v_call: TRBV7-8; cdr3_aa: CASSLATGPFYGYTF; cdr3_nt: TGTGCCAGCAGCTTAGCCACCGGGCCATTCTATGGCTACACCTTC
d_call: -; clone_size: once; j_call: TRBJ1-3; v_call: TRBV6-8; cdr3_aa: CASSYEGHPLSSGNTIYF; cdr3_nt: TGTGCCAGCAGTTACGAGGGACATCCATTAAGCTCTGGAAACACCATATATTTT
d_call: -; clone_size: -; j_call: TRBJ1-3; v_call: TRBV6-8; cdr3_aa: CASSYAGPRSGNTIYF; cdr3_nt: TGTGCCAGCAGTTACGCGGGACCGCGCTCTGGAAACACCATATATTTT
d_call: TRBD1; clone_size: -; j_call: TRBJ1-2; v_call: TRBV7-4; cdr3_aa: CASSLVEQGDYGYTF; cdr3_nt: TGTGCCAGCAGCTTAGTCGAACAGGGGGACTATGGCTACACCTTC
d_call: -; clone_size: few; j_call: TRBJ1-1; v_call: TRBV6-8; cdr3_aa: CASTRTRMNTEAFF; cdr3_nt: TGTGCCAGCACGCGGACCAGGATGAACACTGAAGCTTTCTTT
d_call: TRBD2; clone_size: -; j_call: TRBJ2-3; v_call: TRBV2; cdr3_aa: CASSLGTSGGRTDTQYF; cdr3_nt: TGTGCCAGCAGCCTTGGGACTAGCGGGGGCCGCACAGATACGCAGTATTTT
d_call: TRBD1; clone_size: -; j_call: TRBJ2-7; v_call: TRBV10-3; cdr3_aa: CAISESGTGLNEQYF; cdr3_nt: TGTGCCATCAGTGAGTCGGGGACAGGGCTGAACGAGCAGTACTTC
d_call: TRBD1; clone_size: -; j_call: TRBJ2-1; v_call: TRBV28; cdr3_aa: CASSTKGQGYNEQFF; cdr3_nt: TGTGCCAGCAGTACAAAGGGACAGGGCTACAATGAGCAGTTCTTC
d_call: TRBD1; clone_size: -; j_call: TRBJ1-1; v_call: TRBV6-8; cdr3_aa: CASSYVQGPPVGAFF; cdr3_nt: TGTGCCAGCAGTTACGTACAGGGGCCGCCCGTAGGAGCTTTCTTT
d_call: -; clone_size: few; j_call: TRBJ2-7; v_call: TRBV28; cdr3_aa: CASSPGAGTSRSYEQYF; cdr3_nt: TGTGCCAGCAGCCCCGGGGCCGGGACATCTAGGTCCTACGAGCAGTACTTC
d_call: -; clone_size: -; j_call: TRBJ2-2; v_call: TRBV1; cdr3_aa: CASSQETGANTGELFF; cdr3_nt: TGCGCCAGCAGCCAAGAGACAGGGGCAAACACCGGGGAGCTGTTTTTT
d_call: TRBD2; clone_size: -; j_call: TRBJ2-1; v_call: TRBV7-7; cdr3_aa: CASSVSGGAFPSYNEQFF; cdr3_nt: TGTGCCAGCAGCGTTAGCGGGGGGGCCTTTCCCTCCTACAATGAGCAGTTCTTC
d_call: -; clone_size: -; j_call: TRBJ1-2; v_call: TRBV11-3; cdr3_aa: CASTSGMVELSYGYTF; cdr3_nt: TGTGCCAGCACTTCCGGAATGGTGGAACTCTCCTATGGCTACACCTTC
d_call: TRBD1; clone_size: once; j_call: TRBJ2-1; v_call: TRBV11-3; cdr3_aa: CASSENFWDRVLYNEQFF; cdr3_nt: TGTGCCAGCAGCGAGAATTTTTGGGACAGGGTTCTTTACAATGAGCAGTTCTTC
d_call: TRBD1; clone_size: -; j_call: TRBJ1-2; v_call: TRBV23-1; cdr3_aa: CASSQDQGTDYGYTF; cdr3_nt: TGCGCCAGCAGCCAAGACCAGGGGACAGACTATGGCTACACCTTC